This entry lists 32 T cell receptor beta chains sequenced from one sample in a study of lymphopenia after photon versus proton radiotherapy. Method: immunoSEQ multiplex PCR; TCRdb's copy keeps in-frame clones and lacks some. The sample has about 29,000 clones; roughly 86% are singletons. The sequenced sample was peripheral blood, obtained from a patient treated with proton-based radiotherapy. The receptors originated from a woman aged 60-70 years with cholangiocarcinoma. Some clones in this sample may be carry-over from other donors' samples.

The chain couples TRBV2 to TRBJ1-1, with D perhaps TRBD1 (6 bases). Germline assignment: CDR1 SNHLY and CDR2 FYNNEI. The V end was cut by 0 bases, the J end by 10 bases, with 18 bases between. The length of the CDR3 is 15 residues. CDR3 coding DNA: TGTGCCAGCAGTGAAGCAGGATACAGGGTCCCAGGAGCTTTCTTT. It yields the protein CASSEAGYRVPGAFF.

In this sample, this clone turned up once. The CDR3 loop is CASSTIRDRNNYGYTF. In DNA form, the CDR3 reads TGTGCCAGTAGTACAATCCGGGACAGGAATAACTATGGCTACACCTTC. J is TRBJ1-2 and V is TRBV19; TRBD1 matches 8 bases. V shed 4 bases and J 1 base; nucleotides not matched to a gene: 8. CDR1 and CDR2 from the germline V gene are LNHDA and SQIVND (reference sequence). The CDR3 spans 16 residues. Variable domain in full (rest from reference TRBV19 and TRBJ1-2): DGGITQSPKYLFRKEGQNVTLSCEQNLNHDAMYWYRQDPGQGLRLIYYSQIVNDFQKGDIAEGYSVSREKKESFPLTVTSAQKNPTAFYLCASSTIRDRNNYGYTFGSGTRLTVV.

The table lists this clone with a count of one. The genes are TRBV28 and TRBJ1-2; D possibly corresponds to TRBD1 (5 bases). The V end lost 3 bases, the J end lost 10 bases, and 18 bases lay between the germline ends. Germline CDR1 is MDHEN and CDR2 is SYDVKM. This CDR3 contains 14 residues. For the CDR3, the DNA is TGTGCCAGCAGTTTCGTGGGGGAAGCCCGGGACTACACCTTC. It translates to CASSFVGEARDYTF.

This clone was found a few times. The chain uses TRBV4-1 and TRBJ1-2, with 7 positions matching TRBD1. The V and J ends lost 5 bases and 2 bases, in that order; junction bases with no gene match: 8. The CDR3 is 15 amino acids. From germline, CDR1 is MGHRA and CDR2 YSYEKL. The CDR3 loop is CASSAPGQINYGYTF. The CDR3 nucleotides read TGCGCCAGCAGCGCCCCGGGACAGATAAACTATGGCTACACCTTC.

V is TRBV7-3 and J is TRBJ2-1; 7 bases are a match to TRBD2. Germline loops: CDR1 SGHTA, CDR2 FQGTGA. The CDR3 extends over 17 amino acids. Trimming cost V 6 bases and J 0 bases; bases outside gene matches: 11. This chain's CDR3 is CASSKRGAGISYNEQFF. CDR3 sequence (DNA): TGTGCCAGCAGTAAACGAGGAGCGGGGATCTCCTACAATGAGCAGTTCTTC.

CDR3 bases: TGCAGCGCCTCGGACGGGAACACTGAAGCTTTCTTT. It encodes CSASDGNTEAFF. The chain links TRBV29-1 to TRBJ1-1; D not certain. This CDR3 region has 12 residues. Germline CDR1 SQVTM, CDR2 ANQGSEA. Trimming shortened V by 7 bases and J by 1 base, and 10 bases separated the two germline ends.

The chain has TRBV2 and TRBJ1-6; D is perhaps TRBD1 (5 bases). V lost 6 bases to trimming and J lost 5 bases, with 17 bases between them. Germline loops: CDR1 SNHLY, CDR2 FYNNEI. The CDR3 extends over 16 amino acids. In DNA, the CDR3 is TGTGCCAGCAGACAGGAGGGGAGAACCAATAATTCACCCCTCCACTTT. Protein: CASRQEGRTNNSPLHF.

The chain combines TRBV6-6 with TRBJ1-4; perhaps TRBD1 as D (5 bases). Looked up from germline, CDR1 is MNHNY and CDR2 is SVGAGI (reference sequence). The CDR3 is 12 amino acids. Trimming removed 7 bases from V and 8 bases from J, with 11 bases in between. The CDR3 loop reads CASKVPGEKLFF. The CDR3 bases are TGTGCCAGCAAGGTGCCAGGGGAAAAACTGTTTTTT.

This clone was seen only once. J is TRBJ2-5 and V is TRBV7-3; TRBD1 matches 8 bases. V lost 4 bases to trimming and J lost 4 bases; unmatched junction nucleotides: 8. Germline CDR1 SGHTA, CDR2 FQGTGA. The length of the CDR3 is 15 residues. The CDR3 nucleotides are TGTGCCAGCAGCTCCACCGGACAGGGCCCAGAGACCCAGTACTTC. This sequence encodes CASSSTGQGPETQYF.

The J gene is TRBJ1-6, the V gene TRBV6-1, with a tentative D call TRBD1 (6 bases). Trimming took off 1 base at V and 8 bases at J, with 15 bases between the two ends. The CDR3 has 16 residues. CDR1 is MNHNS, CDR2 SASEGT, per germline. In DNA form, the CDR3 reads TGTGCCAGCAGTGAAGGACCGGGCAGGGGCTATTCACCCCTCCACTTT. Amino acid sequence: CASSEGPGRGYSPLHF.

The chain has TRBV19 and TRBJ1-1; D may be TRBD1 (6 bases). The V gene's germline CDR1 is LNHDA and CDR2 SQIVND (reference sequence). V gave up 11 bases and J gave up 3 bases, with 13 bases separating them. There are 12 residues in the CDR3. CDR3 bases: TGTGCCTCGAAGGGGGGCCACACTGAAGCTTTCTTT. Protein sequence: CASKGGHTEAFF.

The chain uses TRBV18 and TRBJ2-7; 8 nucleotides line up with TRBD1. The CDR3 sequence is 14 residues long. V shed 2 bases, J shed 4 bases, and the junction held 4 bases outside the gene matches. Germline CDR1 and CDR2: KGHSH and LQKENI. CDR3 sequence (DNA): TGTGCCAGCTCACCAGCCGGGACAGGATACGAGCAGTACTTC. This encodes CASSPAGTGYEQYF.

The chain carries TRBV11-2 and TRBJ1-1; D is unclear. From germline, CDR1 is SGHAT and CDR2 FQNNGV. This CDR3 region has 14 residues. The V end was cut by 1 base, the J end by 2 bases, with 8 bases between. CDR3 bases: TGTGCCAGCAGCTTAGGATCAGACAACACTGAAGCTTTCTTT. This encodes CASSLGSDNTEAFF. Full variable domain (rest looked up from reference TRBV11-2 and TRBJ1-1): EAGVAQSPRYKIIEKRQSVAFWCNPISGHATLYWYQQILGQGPKLLIQFQNNGVVDDSQLPKDRFSAERLKGVDSTLKIQPAKLEDSAVYLCASSLGSDNTEAFFGQGTRLTVV.

The genes are TRBV5-4 and TRBJ2-6; 10 bases fit TRBD1. With 5 bases clipped from V and 5 bases from J, the junction kept 7 bases outside the gene matches. The CDR3 totals 16 residues. Germline values: CDR1 SGHNT, CDR2 YYREEE (reference sequence). For the CDR3, the DNA is TGTGCCAGCAGGGAGACAGGGGGCGCCTGGGCCAACGTCCTGACTTTC. Translated: CASRETGGAWANVLTF.

The chain joins TRBV6-5 to TRBJ1-1; maybe TRBD1 (6 bases). Germline loops: CDR1 MNHEY, CDR2 SVGAGI. The V end was cut by 2 bases, the J end by 4 bases, with 11 bases between. The CDR3 consists of 14 residues. The DNA for the CDR3 is TGTGCCAGCAGTTACCTGGGGGGCCGCACTGAAGCTTTCTTT. Residues: CASSYLGGRTEAFF.

This rearrangement joins TRBV11-2 to TRBJ1-5, with TRBD1 as a possible D gene (5 bases). The V and J ends lost 0 bases and 3 bases respectively, with 12 bases between them. Germline V gene lookup returns CDR1 SGHAT and CDR2 FQNNGV. The CDR3 extends over 16 amino acids. CDR3 sequence (DNA): TGTGCCAGCAGCTTAGACGGCGGGACTAACAATCAGCCCCAGCATTTT. Translated, it gives CASSLDGGTNNQPQHF.

In DNA, the CDR3 is TGTGCCAGTACCGCACAGGTTAATCAGCCCCAGCATTTT. It translates to CASTAQVNQPQHF. This rearrangement joins TRBV19 to TRBJ1-5, with D possibly TRBD1 on 5 matching bases. The CDR3 has 13 amino acids. Trimming removed 7 bases from V and 4 bases from J, with 11 bases in between. Germline V CDR1 and CDR2: LNHDA, SQIVND (reference sequence).

The rearrangement links TRBV15 to TRBJ2-3; D unresolved. There are 15 residues in the CDR3. The germline V gene has CDR1 LNHNV and CDR2 YYDKDF (reference sequence). Trimming removed 1 base from V and 2 bases from J, with 10 bases in between. CDR3 sequence reads: CATSRVGATTDTQYF. In DNA, the CDR3 is TGTGCCACCAGCAGAGTCGGTGCAACCACAGATACGCAGTATTTT.

The count of this clone is one. The gene calls are TRBV20-1 and TRBJ2-5; the D is unclear. The better agreement between TRBJ2-7 and the DNA end casts doubt on the J call. CDR3 length equals 11 residues. Germline CDR1 is DFQATT and CDR2 is SNEGSKA (reference sequence). The CDR3 bases are TGCAGTGCCTATAACAGCTACGAGCAGTACTTC. Encoded protein: CSAYNSYEQYF.

V gene TRBV15 combines with J gene TRBJ2-2; D gene ambiguous. Germline values: CDR1 LNHNV, CDR2 YYDKDF (reference sequence). There are 16 residues in the CDR3. Trimming cost V 0 bases and J 1 base, with 9 bases left between them. The CDR3 loop is CATSRDGHMNTGELFF. DNA of the CDR3: TGTGCCACCAGCAGAGATGGGCACATGAACACCGGGGAGCTGTTTTTT. The variable domain in full, with the rest retrieved from reference TRBV15 and TRBJ2-2, is DAMVIQNPRYQVTQFGKPVTLSCSQTLNHNVMYWYQQKSSQAPKLLFHYYDKDFNNEADTPDNFQSRRPNTSFCFLDIRSPGLGDTAMYLCATSRDGHMNTGELFFGEGSRLTVL.

As regards this clone: A read error may account for a junction end that differs from germline. The same CDR3 arises from other DNA sequences in this sample as well. The genes are TRBV6-1 and TRBJ1-5; no clear D. The CDR3 is made up of 13 amino acids. CDR1 is MNHNS and CDR2 is SASEGT in the germline V gene. The CDR3 here is CASSEGNFQPQHF. CDR3 coding DNA: TGTGCCAGCAGTGAGGGGAATTTCCAGCCTCAGCATTTT.

This rearrangement joins TRBV6-6 to TRBJ2-5; 7 bases align to TRBD2. CDR1 MNHNY and CDR2 SVGAGI come from the germline V gene (reference sequence). V gave up 6 bases and J gave up 4 bases; unmatched junction bases: 2. The CDR3 totals 12 residues. CDR3 sequence reads: CASRPGGETQYF. The CDR3 DNA sequence: TGTGCCAGCAGACCGGGGGGAGAGACCCAGTACTTC.

The chain recombines TRBV4-2 with TRBJ1-6; D not resolved. Between the trimmed V and J ends, which lost 5 bases and 0 bases, there was a span of 5 bases. The CDR3 is 14 residues long. Germline V CDR1 and CDR2: LGHNA, YNFKEQ. CDR3 loop: CASSLVSYNSPLHF. CDR3 DNA sequence: TGTGCCAGCAGCTTAGTCTCCTATAATTCACCCCTCCACTTT.

This chain links TRBV7-2 with TRBJ2-3, with D unresolved. The CDR3 extends over 12 amino acids. Germline V gives CDR1 SGHTA, CDR2 FQGNSA. Between the trimmed V and J ends, which lost 6 bases and 5 bases, there was a span of 9 bases. CDR3 in DNA: TGTGCCAGCAGAGCGATGGAAGATACGCAGTATTTT. Its translation is CASRAMEDTQYF.

The V gene is TRBV10-3, the J gene TRBJ1-4, with D hard to call. Germline assignment: CDR1 ENHRY and CDR2 SYGVKD. The CDR3 runs 12 residues. Trimming pared 6 bases from V and 8 bases from J, leaving 10 bases between. The CDR3 DNA is TGTGCCATCAGAGGGCTAGAGGAAAAACTGTTTTTT. Translation gives CAIRGLEEKLFF.

The V gene is TRBV5-6, the J gene TRBJ1-4; 7 nucleotides align to TRBD1. The CDR3 is 15 residues long. Germline V gene data show CDR1 as SGHDT and CDR2 as YYEEEE. V lost 4 bases, J lost 8 bases, and 11 bases stayed unmatched. Written as DNA, the CDR3 is TGTGCCAGCAGCCTCCGGACAGGCGGCCGGGAAAAACTGTTTTTT. It is translated as CASSLRTGGREKLFF.

The chain uses TRBV5-1 and TRBJ2-3, with D uncertain. Germline CDR1 reads SGHRS; CDR2 reads YFSETQ. The CDR3 is 12 amino acids. V was shortened by 4 bases and J by 2 bases, with 5 bases between the two germline ends. CDR3 residues: CASSENTDTQYF. CDR3 DNA sequence: TGCGCCAGCAGCGAAAACACAGATACGCAGTATTTT.

The rearrangement joins TRBV11-2 to TRBJ2-2; maybe TRBD1 (5 bases). This CDR3 comprises 16 residues. Germline values: CDR1 SGHAT, CDR2 FQNNGV. Trimming shortened V by 2 bases and J by 7 bases, and 17 bases separated the two germline ends. CDR3: CASSLLSGLRVGELFF. The CDR3 nucleotides are TGTGCCAGCAGCTTATTATCAGGGCTTAGGGTCGGGGAGCTGTTTTTT.

The chain combines TRBV19 with TRBJ2-7, with 7 positions matching TRBD2. From germline, CDR1 is LNHDA and CDR2 SQIVND (reference sequence). This CDR3 is built from 14 residues. V was pared by 4 bases and J by 1 base, with 4 bases of the junction left unmatched. The CDR3 coding sequence is TGTGCCAGTAGTAACCGGGACTATTCCTACGAGCAGTACTTC. This codes for CASSNRDYSYEQYF.

This clone came up once. This chain joins TRBV5-5 and TRBJ1-5; tentatively, D is TRBD1 (6 bases). V lost 3 bases to trimming and J lost 9 bases, with 16 bases between them. CDR1 and CDR2 from the germline V gene are SGHKS and YYEKEE (reference sequence). This CDR3 contains 14 residues. In DNA, the CDR3 is TGTGCCAGCAGCTCCCGGGACACCTCCGCGCCCCAGCATTTT. Encoded protein: CASSSRDTSAPQHF.

V gene TRBV7-3 combines with J gene TRBJ2-1; 9 bases map to TRBD2. Germline V gene lookup returns CDR1 SGHTA and CDR2 FQGTGA. V was clipped by 5 bases and J by 4 bases; unmatched bases: 9. This CDR3 comprises 16 residues. Here the CDR3 reads CASSPQSGGTYNEQFF. CDR3 sequence (DNA): TGTGCCAGCAGCCCACAGAGCGGGGGGACGTACAATGAGCAGTTCTTC.

V and J are TRBV27 and TRBJ2-7, with no clear D. V shed 3 bases and J shed 1 base, with 13 bases lying between them. The CDR3 is 15 amino acids. From germline, CDR1 is MNHEY and CDR2 SMNVEV (reference sequence). CDR3 nucleotide sequence: TGTGCCAGCAGTTTCCGGCCCCAGAGTTCCTACGAGCAGTACTTC. Protein sequence: CASSFRPQSSYEQYF.